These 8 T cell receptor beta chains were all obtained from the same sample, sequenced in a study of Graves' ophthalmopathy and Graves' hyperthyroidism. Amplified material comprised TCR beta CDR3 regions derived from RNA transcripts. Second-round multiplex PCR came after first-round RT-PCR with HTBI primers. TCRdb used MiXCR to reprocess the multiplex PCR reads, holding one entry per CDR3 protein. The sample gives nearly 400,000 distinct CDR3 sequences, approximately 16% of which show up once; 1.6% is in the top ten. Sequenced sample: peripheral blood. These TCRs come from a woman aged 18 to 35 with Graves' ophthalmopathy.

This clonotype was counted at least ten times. CDR3: CSAPLAGRFYEQYF. CDR3 nucleotide sequence: TGCAGTGCCCCCCTAGCAGGCCGCTTCTACGAGCAGTACTTC. The chain recombines TRBV20-1 with TRBJ2-7; possible D gene TRBD2, 5 bases. CDR1 and CDR2 from the germline V gene are DFQATT and SNEGSKA (reference sequence). The CDR3 is 14 amino acids. Trimming stripped 6 bases from V and 3 bases from J, with 18 bases between.

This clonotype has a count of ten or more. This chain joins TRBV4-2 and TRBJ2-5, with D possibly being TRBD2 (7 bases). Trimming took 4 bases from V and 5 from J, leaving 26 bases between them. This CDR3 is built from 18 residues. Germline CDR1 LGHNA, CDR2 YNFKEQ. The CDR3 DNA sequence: TGTGCCAGCAGCCTCGTCGAGGGGGGGGACCCGGAGGATGAGACCCAGTACTTC. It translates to CASSLVEGGDPEDETQYF.

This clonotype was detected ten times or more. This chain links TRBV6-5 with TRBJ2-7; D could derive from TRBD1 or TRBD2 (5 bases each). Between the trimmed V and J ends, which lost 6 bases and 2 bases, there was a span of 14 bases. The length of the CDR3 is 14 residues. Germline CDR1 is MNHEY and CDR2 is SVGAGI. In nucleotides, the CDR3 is TGTGCCAGCAGCCACCGGGACCAGGCCTACGAGCAGTACTTC. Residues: CASSHRDQAYEQYF.

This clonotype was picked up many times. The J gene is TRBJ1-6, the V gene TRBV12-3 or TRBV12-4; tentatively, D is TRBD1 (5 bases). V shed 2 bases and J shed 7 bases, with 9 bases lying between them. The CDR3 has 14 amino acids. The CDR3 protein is CASSLPGPNSPLHF. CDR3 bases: TGTGCCAGCAGTTTACCAGGGCCGAATTCACCCCTCCACTTT.

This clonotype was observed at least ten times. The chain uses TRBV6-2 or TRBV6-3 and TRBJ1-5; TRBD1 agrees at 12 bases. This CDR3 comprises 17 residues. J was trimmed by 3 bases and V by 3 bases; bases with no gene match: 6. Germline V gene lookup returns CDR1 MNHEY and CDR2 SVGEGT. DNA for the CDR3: TGTGCCAGCAGTTATTTCCCGGGACAGGGGGCCAATCAGCCCCAGCATTTT. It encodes CASSYFPGQGANQPQHF.

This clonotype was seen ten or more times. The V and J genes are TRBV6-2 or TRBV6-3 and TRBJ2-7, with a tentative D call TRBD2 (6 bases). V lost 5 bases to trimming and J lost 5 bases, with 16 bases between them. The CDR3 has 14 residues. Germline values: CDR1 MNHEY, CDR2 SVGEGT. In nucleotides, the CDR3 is TGTGCCAGCAGTACGGGACTGCCGCCCCACGAGCAGTACTTC. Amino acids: CASSTGLPPHEQYF.

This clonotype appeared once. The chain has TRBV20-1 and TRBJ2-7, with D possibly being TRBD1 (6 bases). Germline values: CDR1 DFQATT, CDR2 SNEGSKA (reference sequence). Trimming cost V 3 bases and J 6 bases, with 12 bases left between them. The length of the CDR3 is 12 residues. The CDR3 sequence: CSARVGALEQYF. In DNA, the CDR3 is TGCAGTGCTAGGGTGGGGGCCCTCGAGCAGTACTTC.

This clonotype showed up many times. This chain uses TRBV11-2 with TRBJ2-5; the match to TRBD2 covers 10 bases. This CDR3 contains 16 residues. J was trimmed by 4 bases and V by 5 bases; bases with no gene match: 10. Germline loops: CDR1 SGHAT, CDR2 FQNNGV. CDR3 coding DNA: TGTGCCAGCAGCCTCCCTAGCGGGGGCTTAGCAGAGACCCAGTACTTC. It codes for CASSLPSGGLAETQYF.